The 3 T cell receptor beta chains below were found in one sample sequenced in a study of cytomegalovirus exposure and HLA in healthy donors. This PCR relied on a set of 60 Vbeta primers and 13 Jbeta primers. Assay: immunoSEQ multiplex PCR; the TCRdb copy retains only in-frame clones and omits some. The sample includes about 180,000 clones, around 80% of them seen just once. Sequencing was done on a sample of PBMCs. The receptors were sampled from a man in his late teens or twenties in good health and CMV-seronegative.

This clone came up once. V usage is TRBV27 and J usage is TRBJ2-7; the match to TRBD1 covers 9 bases. This CDR3 has 16 residues. Unmatched junction bases numbered 9, after V lost 5 bases and J lost 1 base. The germline CDR1 and CDR2 sequences are MNHEY and SMNVEV (reference sequence). The CDR3 is CASSQAPDRGSYEQYF. In nucleotides, the CDR3 is TGTGCCAGCAGTCAAGCTCCGGACAGGGGATCCTACGAGCAGTACTTC.

The chain joins TRBV4-2 to TRBJ1-1; 9 bases line up with TRBD1. From germline, CDR1 is LGHNA and CDR2 YNFKEQ. V lost 1 base to trimming and J lost 1 base; unmatched junction nucleotides: 1. This CDR3 comprises 15 residues. In DNA form, the CDR3 reads TGTGCCAGCAGCCAAGGGACAGGGGCGAACACTGAAGCTTTCTTT. Its protein is CASSQGTGANTEAFF.

The chain is built from TRBV5-1 and TRBJ2-3; 7 positions match TRBD1. CDR3 length: 15 residues. Germline values: CDR1 SGHRS, CDR2 YFSETQ. Trimming took 4 bases from V and 4 from J; bases not matched to a gene: 9. The CDR3 sequence is CASSTAGTGADTQYF. The CDR3 region has the DNA TGCGCCAGCAGCACCGCCGGAACAGGGGCAGATACGCAGTATTTT.